This T cell receptor (beta chain) is drawn from a study of CDR3 diversity in severe acne. The CDR3 contains 13 residues. The germline CDR1 and CDR2 sequences are DFQATT and SNEGSKA (reference sequence). MiXCR, applied by TCRdb to the PCR reads, yields one record per CDR3 protein. The sample yields approximately 90,000 distinct CDR3 sequences, under 55% seen once. The J gene is TRBJ2-2, the V gene TRBV20-1; 8 bases are shared with TRBD1. The clonotype was recovered from a male donor with severe acne vulgaris. Sequenced sample: blood. The CDR3 spells CRGQDPNTGELFF. The DNA for the CDR3 is TGCAGGGGACAGGATCCGAACACCGGGGAGCTGTTTTTT.